This T cell receptor beta chain was identified during a study of early T cells in non-severe SARS-CoV-2 infection. Across the whole study: Unpaired chains resulted from sequencing bulk RNA of unsorted whole blood.

Germline lookup yields CDR1 SEHNR and CDR2 FQNEAQ (reference sequence). The CDR3 has 12 amino acids. Trimming left V 3 bases short and J 5 bases short, with 4 bases between. Overall study findings and caveats: Anti-spike CD8 responses were favored by VDJdb matching, which missed private and CD4 specificities.

This clonotype was seen repeatedly, ten times or more. What it recognizes is unknown. In the library, individual cDNA molecules carried attached unique molecular identifiers. TCRdb ran MiXCR on the 5' RACE reads and lists one entry per CDR3 protein. The sample contains tens of thousands of distinct CDR3 sequences, 9.5% to 11% of which appear only once. The sequencing input was whole blood. The chain recombines TRBV7-9 with TRBJ1-4; D is undetermined. This sequence originates from an adult who was a healthcare worker with PCR-confirmed SARS-CoV-2 infection or an uninfected control (not recorded which). The CDR3 spells CASSFSNEKLFF. The CDR3 DNA is TGTGCCAGCAGCTTCTCGAATGAAAAACTGTTTTTT.